This record concerns one T cell receptor beta chain sequence. The CDR3 loop spans 14 amino acids. Germline CDR1 reads DFQATT; CDR2 reads SNEGSKA (reference sequence). The ends were cut back, 3 bases at V and 2 bases at J, with 13 bases in the middle. Each donor had 7.5 to 10 milliliters of peripheral blood drawn. A minimum of 6 million PBMCs was isolated per sample. With a J-beta primer mix and a sample-barcoded 5' primer, a second PCR ran about 7 to 11 cycles. Each of the cDNA molecules was tagged by a template-switch adaptor with 12 random nucleotides. TCRdb used MiXCR to reprocess the 5' RACE reads, holding one entry per CDR3 protein. The table lists about 640,000 distinct CDR3 sequences, under 65% of them singletons. The record originates from a study of blood T cells in healthy people across ages.

The V and J genes are TRBV20-1 and TRBJ2-5, with TRBD1 as a possible D gene (5 bases). The sequenced sample was blood. The source is a man between 60 and 75 years old in good health. The CDR3 sequence is CSARGLNLQETQYF. The CDR3 DNA reads as TGCAGTGCTAGGGGGCTGAACCTACAAGAGACCCAGTACTTC.